The clone carrying this T cell receptor (beta chain) has ten or more counts. The V gene's germline CDR1 is LGHNA and CDR2 YSLEER. The ends were cut back, 4 bases at V and 3 bases at J, with 9 bases in the middle. The CDR3 totals 14 residues. Hyperthyroidism in the patients, aged 18 to 65, was newly diagnosed and under 2 months in duration. The CDR3 regions of TCR beta were amplified from RNA transcripts. Carried out on the TCR CDR3, a first-round RT-PCR used the HTBI primer set. MiXCR, run by TCRdb on the multiplex PCR reads, gives a single entry per CDR3 protein. The sample has some 600,000 distinct CDR3 sequences; about 14% are singletons. These data come from a study of T cells in Graves' hyperthyroidism and ophthalmopathy.

The sequence was collected from a woman in her thirties with Graves' hyperthyroidism that later progressed to Graves' ophthalmopathy. Sequencing was performed on blood. The V gene is TRBV4-3, the J gene TRBJ1-4; weak D call: TRBD1 (5 bases). CDR3: CASSLGQANEKLFF. CDR3 nucleotide sequence: TGCGCCAGCAGCCTAGGACAAGCTAATGAAAAACTGTTTTTT.